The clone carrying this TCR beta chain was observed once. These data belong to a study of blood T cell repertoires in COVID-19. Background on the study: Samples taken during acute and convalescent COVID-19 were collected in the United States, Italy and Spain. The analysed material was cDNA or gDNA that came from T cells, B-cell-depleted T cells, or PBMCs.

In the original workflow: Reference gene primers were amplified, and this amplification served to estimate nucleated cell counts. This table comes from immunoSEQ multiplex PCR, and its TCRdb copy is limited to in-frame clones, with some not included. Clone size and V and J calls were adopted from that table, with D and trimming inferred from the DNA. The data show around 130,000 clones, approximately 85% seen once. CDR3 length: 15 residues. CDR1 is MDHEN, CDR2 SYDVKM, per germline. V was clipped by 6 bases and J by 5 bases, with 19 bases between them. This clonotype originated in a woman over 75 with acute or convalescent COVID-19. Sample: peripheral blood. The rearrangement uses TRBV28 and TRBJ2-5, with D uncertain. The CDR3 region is CASRAASSIRETQYF. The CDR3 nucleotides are TGTGCCAGCAGGGCGGCCTCATCGATTCGGGAGACCCAGTACTTC.